Listed here are 20 T cell receptor beta chains from one sample, sequenced in a study of technical replicates of blood from several donors. Using immunoSEQ multiplex PCR, the repertoire was profiled, and TCRdb retains in-frame clones only, with some absent. This table holds 60,000 to 90,000 clones, approximately 97% found once. Specimen: T cells isolated from PBMCs. These TCRs come from a human donor in good health.

The chain employs TRBV2 and TRBJ2-5, with D uncertain. CDR1 is SNHLY, CDR2 FYNNEI, per germline. Trimming took off 3 bases at V and 9 bases at J, with 11 bases between the two ends. The CDR3 runs 12 residues. The CDR3 region has the DNA TGTGCCAGCAGTGATCCGGGTACGGCCCAGTACTTC. Its translation: CASSDPGTAQYF.

The chain recombines TRBV5-6 with TRBJ2-3; possible D gene TRBD2, 6 bases. Germline V gene lookup returns CDR1 SGHDT and CDR2 YYEEEE. This CDR3 is built from 15 residues. With 7 bases removed from V and 5 bases from J, the gap between germline ends came to 20 bases. The CDR3 sequence: CASVVWASAKDTQYF. The CDR3 DNA is TGTGCCAGCGTTGTCTGGGCTAGCGCCAAAGATACGCAGTATTTT.

This chain uses TRBV29-1 with TRBJ2-7, with 11 bases that match TRBD1. CDR1 is SQVTM, CDR2 ANQGSEA, per germline. The CDR3 has 16 residues. The V segment lost 5 bases and the J segment 2 bases; nucleotides outside the gene matches: 11. The CDR3 DNA reads TGCAGCGTTCAATACTCCCCGGGACAGGGGGCCTACGAGCAGTACTTC. This codes for CSVQYSPGQGAYEQYF.

This chain connects TRBV7-2 to TRBJ2-7; TRBD1 aligns across 7 bases. The CDR3 has 12 amino acids. CDR1 is SGHTA and CDR2 is FQGNSA in the germline V gene. Germline trimming cut 4 bases from V and 8 bases from J; bases unmatched to any gene: 5. The CDR3 nucleotides are TGTGCCAGCAGCTCCGACAGGGATAAGCAGTACTTC. Protein sequence: CASSSDRDKQYF.

The chain uses TRBV18 and TRBJ2-3; 13 nucleotides match TRBD2. The V gene's germline CDR1 is KGHSH and CDR2 LQKENI. Unmatched junction bases numbered 14, after V lost 6 bases and J lost 2 bases. CDR3 size: 19 residues. The CDR3 is CASSSGLAGALGHTDTQYF. In DNA, the CDR3 is TGTGCCAGCTCGTCCGGACTAGCGGGAGCTCTCGGTCACACAGATACGCAGTATTTT.

The rearrangement joins TRBV30 to TRBJ1-5, with TRBD1 matching over 9 bases. J was trimmed by 4 bases and V by 5 bases; bases with no gene match: 3. The CDR3 contains 13 residues. The germline gives CDR1 GTSNPN, CDR2 SVGIG (reference sequence). CDR3: CAWGGQGNQPQHF. The CDR3 DNA reads as TGTGCCTGGGGGGGACAGGGAAATCAGCCCCAGCATTTT.

The chain carries TRBV10-2 and TRBJ2-1; TRBD2 might be the D (6 bases). Germline V gene data show CDR1 as WSHSY and CDR2 as SAAADI. Trimming took 6 bases from V and 4 from J, leaving 7 bases between them. The CDR3 spans 12 residues. The CDR3 sequence: CASRGTYNEQFF. Here the CDR3 DNA reads TGCGCCAGCAGGGGGACTTACAATGAGCAGTTCTTC.

The chain combines TRBV5-1 with TRBJ2-1, with 9 bases aligning to TRBD1. V shed 4 bases and J 8 bases; nucleotides not matched to a gene: 4. CDR3 size: 13 residues. CDR1 is SGHRS and CDR2 is YFSETQ in the germline V gene. The chain's CDR3 is CASSDRGGDEQFF. The CDR3 DNA is TGCGCCAGCAGCGACAGGGGGGGGGATGAGCAGTTCTTC.

V usage is TRBV6-5 and J usage is TRBJ2-1, with D maybe TRBD2 (5 bases). CDR3 size: 14 residues. V was pared by 7 bases and J by 5 bases, with 15 bases between. The germline CDR1 and CDR2 sequences are MNHEY and SVGAGI. This CDR3 reads CASKPGNSNNEQFF. The CDR3 coding sequence is TGTGCCAGCAAGCCGGGGAACTCGAACAATGAGCAGTTCTTC.

The V gene is TRBV5-1, the J gene TRBJ1-1; TRBD1 matches 9 bases. Per the germline V gene, CDR1 is SGHRS and CDR2 is YFSETQ. V trimming: 4 bases; J trimming: 4 bases; junction bases outside the gene matches: 8. The CDR3 runs 15 residues. This CDR3 reads CASSATGGGPTEAFF. For the CDR3, the DNA is TGCGCCAGCAGCGCTACAGGGGGCGGCCCCACTGAAGCTTTCTTT.

The gene calls are TRBV21-1 and TRBJ2-7; the table's D call of TRBD1 was not tested on the DNA. TRBV21-1 is recorded as a pseudogene. The CDR3 runs 15 residues. CDR3: CASSKTARPPYEQYF. Here the CDR3 DNA reads TGTGCCAGCAGCAAAACGGCCAGGCCGCCCTACGAGCAGTACTTC.

V gene TRBV30 combines with J gene TRBJ2-5; tentative D call: TRBD1 (6 bases). The CDR3 runs 13 residues. Between the trimmed V and J ends, which lost 3 bases and 4 bases, there was a span of 12 bases. Germline V gene lookup returns CDR1 GTSNPN and CDR2 SVGIG (reference sequence). The CDR3 DNA sequence: TGTGCCTGGAGCGCAATCAGGGGAGAGACCCAGTACTTC. This sequence encodes CAWSAIRGETQYF.

The V gene is TRBV4-2, the J gene TRBJ1-2, with TRBD1 identical over 8 bases. V was clipped by 3 bases and J by 6 bases; unmatched bases: 9. This CDR3 has 15 residues. Germline V lookup: CDR1 LGHNA, CDR2 YNFKEQ. The CDR3 is CASSQTDREMDGYTF. The CDR3 bases are TGTGCCAGCAGCCAGACGGACAGGGAGATGGATGGCTACACCTTC.

The rearrangement joins TRBV7-2 to TRBJ2-4, with TRBD1 identical over 7 bases. The CDR3 totals 14 residues. Losses at the gene ends were 4 bases for V and 2 bases for J; bases not matched to a gene: 2. Germline V gene lookup returns CDR1 SGHTA and CDR2 FQGNSA. CDR3 amino acids: CASSSGQPKNIQYF. The DNA of the CDR3 is TGTGCCAGCAGCTCGGGACAGCCCAAAAACATTCAGTACTTC.

J is TRBJ2-2 and V is TRBV5-1; 8 nucleotides align to TRBD2. Trimming removed 5 bases from V and 1 base from J; junction bases left unmatched: 1. Germline V gene data show CDR1 as SGHRS and CDR2 as YFSETQ. The CDR3 runs 14 residues. The CDR3 coding sequence is TGCGCCAGCAGAACTAGCGGGAACACCGGGGAGCTGTTTTTT. Amino acids: CASRTSGNTGELFF.

The rearrangement links TRBV7-2 to TRBJ2-5; no clear D. CDR1 is SGHTA, CDR2 FQGNSA, per germline. Trimming pared 1 base from V and 2 bases from J, leaving 11 bases between. This CDR3 comprises 15 residues. The CDR3, as DNA: TGTGCCAGCAGCTTAGACCTGGCTAGTCAAGAGACCCAGTACTTC. Its protein product is CASSLDLASQETQYF.

This chain joins TRBV19 and TRBJ2-1; 8 bases are shared with TRBD1. In germline, CDR1 is LNHDA, CDR2 SQIVND (reference sequence). V lost 5 bases, J lost 0 bases, and 3 bases stayed unmatched. The CDR3 covers 15 residues. CDR3 coding DNA: TGTGCCAGTAGTGTCACAGGGGGCTCCTACAATGAGCAGTTCTTC. Its protein is CASSVTGGSYNEQFF.

The rearrangement links TRBV13 to TRBJ2-7; 9 nucleotides align to TRBD2. The CDR3 contains 14 residues. The germline gives CDR1 PRHDT, CDR2 FYEKMQ (reference sequence). Germline trimming cut 3 bases from V and 1 base from J; bases unmatched to any gene: 1. The CDR3 DNA is TGTGCCAGCAGCTTGGGACTAGCATCCTACGAGCAGTACTTC. Protein sequence: CASSLGLASYEQYF.

This chain links TRBV2 with TRBJ1-5; 8 bases match TRBD1. The germline CDR1 and CDR2 sequences are SNHLY and FYNNEI. V was clipped by 3 bases and J by 4 bases; unmatched bases: 5. The CDR3 has 15 residues. In DNA, the CDR3 is TGTGCCAGCAGTGAGGACAGGGCGGGTAATCAGCCCCAGCATTTT. This gives the protein CASSEDRAGNQPQHF. Supplemented by reference TRBV2 and TRBJ1-5, the full variable domain reads EPEVTQTPSHQVTQMGQEVILRCVPISNHLYFYWYRQILGQKVEFLVSFYNNEISEKSEIFDDQFSVERPDGSNFTLKIRSTKLEDSAMYFCASSEDRAGNQPQHFGDGTRLSIL.

The rearrangement joins TRBV9 to TRBJ2-7; 10 bases are a match to TRBD1. The germline CDR1 and CDR2 sequences are SGDLS and YYNGEE. This CDR3 contains 15 residues. The trim removed 3 bases at V and 6 bases at J, leaving 9 bases unmatched. CDR3 in amino acids: CASSAQTGGVAEQYF. CDR3 nucleotides: TGTGCCAGCAGCGCCCAGACAGGGGGCGTTGCCGAGCAGTACTTC.